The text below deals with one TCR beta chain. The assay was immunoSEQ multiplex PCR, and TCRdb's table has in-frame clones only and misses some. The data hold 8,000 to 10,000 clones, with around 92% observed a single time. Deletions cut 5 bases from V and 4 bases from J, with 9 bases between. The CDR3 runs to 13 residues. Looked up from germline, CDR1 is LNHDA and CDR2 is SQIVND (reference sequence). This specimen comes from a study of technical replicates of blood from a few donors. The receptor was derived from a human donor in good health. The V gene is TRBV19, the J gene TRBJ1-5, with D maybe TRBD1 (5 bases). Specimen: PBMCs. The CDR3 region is CASSLQENQPQHF. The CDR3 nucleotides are TGTGCCAGTAGTCTACAGGAAAATCAGCCCCAGCATTTT.